Listed below are T cell receptor beta chains from one sample, sequenced in a study of blood T cells in healthy people across ages. Via MiXCR, TCRdb re-called the 5' RACE reads, giving one row per CDR3 protein. Here the sample spans about 640,000 distinct CDR3 sequences, about 30% being singletons. Sequenced sample: blood. These receptors were collected from a woman aged 80 or over in good health. Each CDR3 is given with its conserved first and last residue. D genes are given only for firm matches. Rows give clone size only sometimes, using once, few, many, or a class for an expanded clone.

clone size,V gene,J gene,D gene,CDR3 DNA,CDR3 protein
once,TRBV7-2,TRBJ2-7,-,TGTGCCAGCAGCTCCCGGAACAGCCTAAGGGAGACCCGGTACTTC,CASSSRNSLRETRYF
few,TRBV6-1,TRBJ1-1,-,TGTGCCAGCAGCCCTAACCGGGACCTTAACACTGAAGCTTTCTTT,CASSPNRDLNTEAFF
many,TRBV7-9,TRBJ2-1,-,TGTGCCAGCAGCTTAGACAGAACCCCGAGGTACAATGAGCAGTTCTTC,CASSLDRTPRYNEQFF
few,TRBV4-3,TRBJ1-4,-,TGCGCCAGCAGCCAATACAGTAATGAAAAACTGTTTTTT,CASSQYSNEKLFF
many,TRBV5-1,TRBJ2-3,-,TGCGCCAGCAGCTTGGCGACTGATAACACGCAGTATTTT,CASSLATDNTQYF
many,TRBV5-1,TRBJ2-6,-,TGCGCCAGCAGCTTGTTATATGCGCCCGGACAGATGCTCTCTGGGGCCAACGTCCTGACTTTC,CASSLLYAPGQMLSGANVLTF
-,TRBV4-3,TRBJ2-1,-,TGCGCCAGCAGCCAAGGGGTGGCGGCCCCCAAGAAGGAGCAGTTCTTC,CASSQGVAAPKKEQFF
-,TRBV9,TRBJ1-6,TRBD1,TGTGCCAGCAGCGTCTTACCAGGGGGCGTCAGTAATTCACCCCTCCACTTT,CASSVLPGGVSNSPLHF
-,TRBV3-1,TRBJ2-5,TRBD2,TGTGCCAGCAGCCTTGCTCGGGGGGGACAAGAGACCCAGTACTTC,CASSLARGGQETQYF
few,TRBV25-1,TRBJ1-1,-,TGTGCCAGCCTCGGGTATGGGAACACTGAAGCTTTCTTT,CASLGYGNTEAFF
few,TRBV5-1,TRBJ2-3,TRBD1,TGCGCCAGCAGCTTGGCAGGGGACAGAGGATGCGATACGCAGTATTTT,CASSLAGDRGCDTQYF
many,TRBV7-2,TRBJ1-6,TRBD1,TGTGCCAGCAGCCCGCGACAGGGGATGAGTAATACACCCCTCCACTTT,CASSPRQGMSNTPLHF
-,TRBV20-1,TRBJ2-4,-,TGCAGTTGCTGGGGGTCTGTGGCGAACATTCAGTACTTC,CSCWGSVANIQYF
-,TRBV12-5,TRBJ2-3,TRBD2,TGTGCTAGTGGTCGTACTAGCGGGGGGACAGATACGCAGTATTTT,CASGRTSGGTDTQYF
few,TRBV4-2,TRBJ2-2,-,TGTGCCAGCAGCCAAGGGGACTCCTTGCTCACCGGGGAGCTGTTTTTT,CASSQGDSLLTGELFF
few,TRBV29-1,TRBJ1-2,-,TGCAGCGTTGAATTCCGGGTTGGTCCCTACACCTTC,CSVEFRVGPYTF
-,TRBV6-5,TRBJ2-1,-,TGTGCCAGCAGATCGGACTGGGTGGGAGTGGATGAGCAGTTCTTC,CASRSDWVGVDEQFF
many,TRBV15,TRBJ2-1,-,TGTGCCACCAGCAGACAGGGTTTGGGAAATGAGCAGTTCTTC,CATSRQGLGNEQFF
many,TRBV12-3/TRBV12-4,TRBJ2-3,-,TGTGCCAGCAGACTAGGCCCCACAGATACGCAGTATTTT,CASRLGPTDTQYF
many,TRBV13,TRBJ2-7,TRBD2,TGTGCCAGCACCCAGCGGGGGAGCGAGCAGTACTTC,CASTQRGSEQYF
many,TRBV20-1,TRBJ1-2,-,TGCAGTGCTATGGACAGCCTTAACTATGGCTACACCTTC,CSAMDSLNYGYTF
many,TRBV5-1,TRBJ2-5,-,TGCGCCAGCAGCTTGATGGACAGTCAAGAGACCCAGTACTTC,CASSLMDSQETQYF
-,TRBV29-1,TRBJ1-1,-,TGCAGCGTTAAGACAGGCGAGAACACTGAAGCTTTCTTT,CSVKTGENTEAFF
many,TRBV27,TRBJ2-2,-,TGTGCCAGCAGTTTCCTAGCCGGGGAGCTGTTTTTT,CASSFLAGELFF
-,TRBV9,TRBJ2-1,-,TGTGCCAGCGGCCCTTCCGGCTCCTACAATGAGCAGTTCTTC,CASGPSGSYNEQFF
many,TRBV9,TRBJ1-2,-,TGTGCCAGCAGCGTGGGAGACAGGCCCAGGGAACTTGGCTACACCTTC,CASSVGDRPRELGYTF
many,TRBV12-3/TRBV12-4,TRBJ2-2,-,TGTGCCAGCAGTTTAAACCCTCTTAACACCGGGGAGCTGTTTTTT,CASSLNPLNTGELFF
many,TRBV5-6,TRBJ2-1,-,TGTGCCAGCAGCTTGGGGGGGGTAGGTTTGAATGAGCAGTTCTTC,CASSLGGVGLNEQFF
-,TRBV5-6,TRBJ1-2,TRBD1,TGTGCCAGCATGGGGGGACAGGGGGCAAATGACTACACCTTC,CASMGGQGANDYTF
many,TRBV7-2,TRBJ2-7,-,TGTGCCAGCAGCCCGACAGACTACGAGCAGTACTTC,CASSPTDYEQYF
-,TRBV2,TRBJ1-5,-,TGTGCCAGTCATCGGTCGGACAGCAATCAGCCCCAGCATTTT,CASHRSDSNQPQHF
once,TRBV5-6,TRBJ1-1,-,TGTGCCAGCAGCTTGGTGGTAGGCAGGGAAGAAAACACTGAAGCTTTCTTT,CASSLVVGREENTEAFF
-,TRBV5-5,TRBJ1-2,TRBD1,TGTGCCAGCAGCTGGACGACAGGGAGTTATGGCTACACCTTC,CASSWTTGSYGYTF
few,TRBV11-3,TRBJ2-3,TRBD2,TGTGCCAGCAGCCCATCGGGCGGGGGTGGGGATACGCAGTATTTT,CASSPSGGGGDTQYF
-,TRBV7-2,TRBJ2-7,-,TGTGCCAGCAGCTTTTACAGGGATCCCTACTACGAGCAGTACTTC,CASSFYRDPYYEQYF
-,TRBV7-2,TRBJ2-7,TRBD2,TGTGCCAGCAGCCGCGGACTAGCGGGGGGGTACAATGAGCAGTACTTC,CASSRGLAGGYNEQYF
many,TRBV7-9,TRBJ1-2,-,TGTGCCAGCACCATGAGGGCAGGGAGGCATGGCTACACCTTC,CASTMRAGRHGYTF
few,TRBV5-5,TRBJ1-5,-,TGTGCCAGCAGCCGGACGGATCAGCCCCAGCATTTT,CASSRTDQPQHF
many,TRBV12-3/TRBV12-4,TRBJ2-5,-,TGTGCCAGCAAGCACAGAGGGAGGAAAGAGACCCAGTACTTC,CASKHRGRKETQYF